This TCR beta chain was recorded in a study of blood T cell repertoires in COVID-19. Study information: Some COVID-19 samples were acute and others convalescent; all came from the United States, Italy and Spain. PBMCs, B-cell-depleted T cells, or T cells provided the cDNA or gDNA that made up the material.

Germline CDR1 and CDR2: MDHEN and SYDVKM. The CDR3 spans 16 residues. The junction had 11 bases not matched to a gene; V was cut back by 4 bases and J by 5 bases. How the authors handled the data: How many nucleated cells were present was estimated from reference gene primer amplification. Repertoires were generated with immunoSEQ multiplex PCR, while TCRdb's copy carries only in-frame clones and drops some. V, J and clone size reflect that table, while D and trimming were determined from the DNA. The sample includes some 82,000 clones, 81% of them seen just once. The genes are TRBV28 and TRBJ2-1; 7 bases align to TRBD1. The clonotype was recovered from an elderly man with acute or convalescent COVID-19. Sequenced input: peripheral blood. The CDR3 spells CASSSILRTGNNEQFF. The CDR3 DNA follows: TGTGCCAGCAGTTCGATACTCCGGACAGGCAACAATGAGCAGTTCTTC.